One sample yielded the 10 T cell receptor beta chains listed below, sequenced in a study of identical twins. TCRdb recomputed calls from the 5' RACE reads with MiXCR, one row per CDR3 protein. The data hold 550,000 to 800,000 distinct CDR3 sequences, with just over 7% observed a single time. These records were also assigned to another study, of yellow fever vaccine responses in identical twins.

Sample: PBMCs. All receptors derive from a woman under 30 in good health.

This clonotype was recorded at least ten times. The CDR3 region is CASSTTSGSSYEQYF. Here the CDR3 DNA reads TGCGCCAGCAGCACTACTAGCGGGAGTTCCTACGAGCAGTACTTC. The chain employs TRBV5-1 and TRBJ2-7; the match to TRBD2 covers 11 bases. Germline loops: CDR1 SGHRS, CDR2 YFSETQ. With V trimmed by 4 bases and J by 1 base, 4 bases remained unmatched. CDR3 length equals 15 residues.

This chain joins TRBV29-1 and TRBJ2-7, with 12 bases identical to TRBD1. J gave up 7 bases and V 1 base, and 2 bases lay outside the gene matches. Germline CDR1 and CDR2: SQVTM and ANQGSEA. CDR3 length: 13 amino acids. CDR3 sequence reads: CSVEGDRGREQYF. The CDR3 coding sequence is TGCAGCGTTGAAGGGGACAGGGGGCGTGAGCAGTACTTC.

This clonotype has more than one count but fewer than ten. This chain uses TRBV29-1 with TRBJ2-2, with 10 bases identical to TRBD1. Germline CDR1 and CDR2: SQVTM and ANQGSEA. The CDR3 loop spans 15 amino acids. The J segment lost 3 bases and the V segment lost 7 bases, leaving 8 bases of the junction unmatched. DNA of the CDR3: TGCAGCGGATACCGGGACAGGGGATACACCGGGGAGCTGTTTTTT. It translates to CSGYRDRGYTGELFF.

This clonotype was seen many times. V gene TRBV20-1 combines with J gene TRBJ2-3; no definite D call. CDR3 size: 14 residues. V shed 1 base and J shed 0 bases, with 8 bases lying between them. Germline V gene sequence: CDR1 DFQATT, CDR2 SNEGSKA (reference sequence). CDR3 protein: CSARVRPSTDTQYF. DNA of the CDR3: TGCAGTGCTAGAGTACGCCCTAGCACAGATACGCAGTATTTT.

The chain joins TRBV12-3 or TRBV12-4 to TRBJ1-1; D remains ambiguous. The CDR3 totals 11 residues. Trimming pared 5 bases from V and 6 bases from J, leaving 7 bases between. The CDR3 spells CASSLTPEAFF. The DNA of the CDR3 is TGTGCCAGCAGTCTGACCCCTGAAGCTTTCTTT.

A few counts support this clonotype. The rearrangement uses TRBV12-3 or TRBV12-4 and TRBJ1-5, with D unresolved. The CDR3 consists of 15 residues. Trimming took 4 bases from V and 0 from J, leaving 10 bases between them. Here the CDR3 DNA reads TGTGCCAGCAGTTCGGGAGTTCATAGCAATCAGCCCCAGCATTTT. Its protein is CASSSGVHSNQPQHF.

This clonotype was counted at least ten times. The chain carries TRBV7-9 and TRBJ1-2; TRBD1 is a possible D gene (6 bases). Trimming cost V 1 base and J 1 base, with 13 bases left between them. This CDR3 region has 16 residues. The V gene's germline CDR1 is SEHNR and CDR2 FQNEAQ (reference sequence). The CDR3 here is CASSLVWDTINYGYTF. As DNA, the CDR3 is TGTGCCAGCAGCTTAGTGTGGGACACCATTAACTATGGCTACACCTTC.

This clonotype was picked up many times. J is TRBJ2-7 and V is TRBV28, with unresolved D. Trimming pared 6 bases from V and 6 bases from J, leaving 18 bases between. The germline V gene has CDR1 MDHEN and CDR2 SYDVKM. The CDR3 is 14 amino acids. The CDR3: CASSTPVLSGEQYV. In nucleotides, the CDR3 is TGTGCCAGCAGCACCCCGGTGTTATCAGGCGAGCAGTACGTC.

The CDR3 sequence is CASSLDTGGGQPQHF. CDR3 sequence (DNA): TGCGCCAGCAGCTTGGATACAGGGGGTGGTCAGCCCCAGCATTTT. The chain carries TRBV5-1 and TRBJ1-5; 8 positions agree with TRBD1. The length of the CDR3 is 15 residues. Germline assignment: CDR1 SGHRS and CDR2 YFSETQ. The J segment lost 6 bases and the V segment lost 0 bases, leaving 5 bases of the junction unmatched.

This clonotype was found a few times. The chain couples TRBV5-5 to TRBJ2-5; no firm D call. V lost 1 base to trimming and J lost 2 bases, with 12 bases between them. The CDR3 has 15 residues. Germline-derived CDR1 and CDR2 are SGHKS and YYEKEE (reference sequence). CDR3 DNA: TGTGCCAGCAGCTTGATGTCCAAGACTCAAGAGACCCAGTACTTC. It is translated as CASSLMSKTQETQYF.